Sequencing of this TCR beta chain was carried out in a study of T cell repertoires in cytomegalovirus infection (dated by TCRdb to the late 2010s). Regarding the research as a whole: Peptide stimulations targeted recently identified HLA-C-restricted CMV epitopes, whose presentation resists viral immunomodulation, together with well-studied HLA-B-restricted epitopes. The HLA type of each donor mattered for the analysis, because public TCR beta signatures pointed to carriage of CMV infection along with the matching HLA type. Broader findings and caveats from the paper: In both this cohort and an independent roughly 330-donor cohort, the cumulative frequency of public TCR beta family members distinguished carriers of CMV infection plus the relevant HLA type. The ex vivo response was dominated by HLA-C-restricted CMV-specific TCR beta clonotypes, which also provided the single most frequent clonotype in two of eight donors.

In the paper's terms, the treatment or condition label means: in vitro stimulation with specific CMV peptide epitopes to enrich CMV-specific T cells. Clipping removes 6 bases from V and 7 bases from J, with 5 as the unmatched junction base count. The CDR3 has 14 amino acids, counting the end cysteine and phenylalanine. The DNA shown is the 42-base CDR3, in frame from base 1. The germline V gene (reference sequence) provides CDR1 MNHEY and CDR2 SMNVEV. Sequencing was performed on an Illumina HiSeq 1500. TCRdb trimmed public reads at Q25 via fastp, called clones via MiXCR and kept in-frame beta chains. Rows with a matching CDR3 protein are joined into one entry that keeps the most common DNA and genes. In this sample the table shows about 220,000 distinct CDR3 sequences, 38% of which occur a single time. The ten largest clonotypes hold more than 50% of the sample. Notes on this clonotype: It has no known antigen specificity. No much larger clone is present one base from it, and per-base qualities are unavailable.

This TCR derives from a human donor in good health (CMV status not recorded). Some clones in this sample may be carry-over from other donors' samples. The sample in question was CD8+ T cells from cultured PBMCs, obtained from culture after CMV antigen stimulation. The receptor chain draws on TRBV27 and TRBJ2-1, with TRBD1 identical over 11 junction bases. The sequenced DNA is TGTGCCAGCAGCCCGGGACAGGGGGTGAATGAGCAGTTCTTC. This yields the protein CASSPGQGVNEQFF.